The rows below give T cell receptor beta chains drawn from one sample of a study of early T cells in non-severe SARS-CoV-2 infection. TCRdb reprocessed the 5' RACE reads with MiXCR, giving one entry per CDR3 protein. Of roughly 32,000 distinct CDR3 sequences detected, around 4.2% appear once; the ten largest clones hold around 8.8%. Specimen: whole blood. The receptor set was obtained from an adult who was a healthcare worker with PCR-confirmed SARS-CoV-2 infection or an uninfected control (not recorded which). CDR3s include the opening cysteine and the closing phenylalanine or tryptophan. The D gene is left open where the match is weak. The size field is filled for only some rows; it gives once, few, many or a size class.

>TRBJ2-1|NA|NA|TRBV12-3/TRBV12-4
CASTPRGTTYNEQFF
TGTGCCAGCACCCCCCGGGGGACCACCTACAATGAGCAGTTCTTC
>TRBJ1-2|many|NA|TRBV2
CASSEPWNYGYTF
TGTGCCAGCAGTGAACCCTGGAACTATGGCTACACCTTC
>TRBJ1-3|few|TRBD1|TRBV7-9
CASSPDRGVNTIYF
TGTGCCAGCAGTCCGGACAGGGGCGTAAACACCATATATTTT
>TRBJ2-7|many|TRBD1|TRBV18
CASSPFPHRGSEQYF
TGCGCCAGCTCACCCTTCCCTCACAGGGGATCCGAGCAGTACTTC
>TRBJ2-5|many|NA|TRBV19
CASSIQTAGETQYF
TGTGCCAGTAGTATACAGACGGCGGGAGAGACCCAGTACTTC
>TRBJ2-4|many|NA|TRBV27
CASSLGVAKNIQYF
TGTGCCAGCAGTTTAGGGGTAGCCAAAAACATTCAGTACTTC
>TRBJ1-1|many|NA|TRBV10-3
CAILNQTEGRAFF
TGTGCCATTCTAAATCAGACAGAAGGGCGCGCTTTCTTT
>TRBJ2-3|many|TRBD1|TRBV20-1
CSAITGTENTDTQYF
TGCAGTGCCATAACCGGGACAGAAAACACAGATACGCAGTATTTT
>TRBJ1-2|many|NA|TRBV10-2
CASSAGPTFYGYTF
TGCGCCAGCAGTGCGGGACCGACCTTCTATGGCTACACCTTC
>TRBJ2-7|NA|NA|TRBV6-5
CASISGPNYEQYF
TGTGCCAGCATTTCTGGTCCCAACTACGAGCAGTACTTC
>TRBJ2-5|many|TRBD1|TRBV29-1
CSVSNGQGRHGETQYF
TGCAGCGTTTCAAACGGACAGGGGCGTCACGGGGAGACCCAGTACTTC
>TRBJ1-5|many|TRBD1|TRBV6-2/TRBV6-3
CASRRQGSNQPQHF
TGTGCCAGCAGGCGACAGGGGAGCAATCAGCCCCAGCATTTT
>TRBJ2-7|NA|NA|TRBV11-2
CASSRLTGTLTYEQYF
TGTGCCAGCAGCCGACTGACCGGGACACTGACCTACGAGCAGTACTTC
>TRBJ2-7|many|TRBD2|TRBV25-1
CASRGGSYEQYF
TGTGCCAGCCGGGGGGGGAGCTACGAGCAGTACTTC
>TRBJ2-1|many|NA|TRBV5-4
CASSPADHGANEQFF
TGTGCCAGCAGCCCGGCGGACCATGGGGCTAATGAGCAGTTCTTC
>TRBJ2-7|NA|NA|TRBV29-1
CSARDSSSYEQYF
TGCAGCGCCAGGGACTCCAGCTCCTACGAGCAGTACTTC
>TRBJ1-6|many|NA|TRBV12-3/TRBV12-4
CASSGGRISPLHF
TGTGCCAGCAGTGGGGGACGGATCTCACCCCTCCACTTT
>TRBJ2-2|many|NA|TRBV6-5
CASSLQGGKGGELFF
TGTGCCAGCAGCCTCCAAGGCGGGAAGGGCGGGGAGCTGTTTTTT
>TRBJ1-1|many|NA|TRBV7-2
CAGHKDAMNTEAFF
TGTGCCGGACACAAGGACGCTATGAACACTGAAGCTTTCTTT
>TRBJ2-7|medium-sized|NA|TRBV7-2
CASSDVRQGVHEQYF
TGTGCCAGCAGCGATGTACGGCAGGGCGTCCACGAGCAGTACTTC
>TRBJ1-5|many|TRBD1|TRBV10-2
CASSVTGVQPQHF
TGCGCCAGCAGTGTTACAGGGGTACAGCCCCAGCATTTT
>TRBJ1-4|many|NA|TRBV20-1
CSGQGDEKLFF
TGCAGTGGTCAGGGTGATGAAAAACTGTTTTTT
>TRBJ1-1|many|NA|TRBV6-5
CASRQYTEAFF
TGTGCCAGCAGGCAATACACTGAAGCTTTCTTT
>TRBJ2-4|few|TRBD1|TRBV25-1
CASSSRDRVVYF
TGTGCCAGCAGTTCCAGAGACAGGGTAGTCTACTTC
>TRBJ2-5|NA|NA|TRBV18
CASSLDRLHGETQYF
TGTGCCAGCTCCCTAGACAGGCTCCACGGGGAGACCCAGTACTTC
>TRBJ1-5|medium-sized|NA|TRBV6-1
CASSLVPDNQPQHF
TGTGCCAGCAGCTTGGTACCAGACAATCAGCCCCAGCATTTT
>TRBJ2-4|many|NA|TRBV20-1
CSAPFRLSENIQYF
TGCAGTGCCCCGTTTAGGCTTTCGGAAAACATTCAGTACTTC
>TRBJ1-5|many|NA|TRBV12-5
CASGLPRGNQPQHF
TGTGCTAGTGGTTTGCCAAGAGGCAATCAGCCCCAGCATTTT
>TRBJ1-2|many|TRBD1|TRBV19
CASRGQAAQNYGYTF
TGTGCCAGTAGGGGACAGGCCGCTCAAAACTATGGCTACACCTTC
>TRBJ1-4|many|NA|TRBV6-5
CASSWAVHGEKLFF
TGTGCCAGCAGTTGGGCAGTACATGGTGAAAAACTGTTTTTT
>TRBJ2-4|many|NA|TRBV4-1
CASSQGGAGQNIQYF
TGCGCCAGCAGCCAAGGAGGGGCAGGGCAAAACATTCAGTACTTC
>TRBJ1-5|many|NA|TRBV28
CASNTPGRRSF
TGTGCCAGCAACACCCCCGGCAGGCGGTCTTTT
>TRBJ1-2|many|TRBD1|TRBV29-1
CSVSTGGNYGYTF
TGCAGCGTTTCGACAGGGGGCAACTATGGCTACACCTTC
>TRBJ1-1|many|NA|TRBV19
CASSYLRNTEAFF
TGTGCCAGTAGCTACCTCCGTAACACTGAAGCTTTCTTT
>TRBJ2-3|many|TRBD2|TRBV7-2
CASSLGPSSGPLGDTQYF
TGTGCCAGCAGCTTGGGACCGTCTAGCGGACCCCTTGGAGATACGCAGTATTTT
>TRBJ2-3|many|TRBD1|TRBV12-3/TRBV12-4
CASSLGQGGPDTQYF
TGTGCCAGCAGTTTAGGACAGGGGGGTCCAGATACGCAGTATTTT
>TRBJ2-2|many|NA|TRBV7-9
CASSYNPGELFF
TGTGCCAGCAGTTACAATCCCGGGGAGCTGTTTTTT
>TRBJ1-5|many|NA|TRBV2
CASRDRLGQPQHF
TGTGCCAGCAGAGACAGGCTAGGACAGCCCCAGCATTTT
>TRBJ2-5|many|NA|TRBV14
CASSQDLGYETQYF
TGTGCCAGCAGCCAAGATCTGGGATACGAGACCCAGTACTTC
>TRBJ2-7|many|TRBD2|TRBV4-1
CASSLTRTSGTSVFYEQYF
TGCGCCAGCAGCCTAACTAGAACATCCGGGACTAGCGTCTTCTACGAGCAGTACTTC